This T cell receptor (beta chain) stems from a study of graft-versus-host responses after intestinal transplantation (dated by TCRdb to the early 2020s). Some background on the complete study: The transplants that recipients got were multivisceral, liver-intestinal, or isolated intestinal. All recipients received anti-thymocyte globulin induction followed by maintenance tacrolimus and steroids for two to four years. Graft-versus-host and host-versus-graft alloreactive T cell clones were tracked in the graft, circulation and bone marrow after intestinal transplantation using bulk TCR-beta CDR3 sequencing. Alloreactive clones were identified by sequencing pre-transplant mixed lymphocyte reaction products and comparing these products with unstimulated pre-transplant donor and recipient T cells. A cohort of fewer than 25 intestinal transplant recipients, including one retransplant, was enrolled, and 3 patients lacking pretransplant specimens were excluded. Donor T cell macrochimerism was defined as a peak of at least 4% donor T cells among recipient peripheral blood mononuclear cells. Rather than being sequenced by the commercial service, samples from a few later patients were sequenced in-house on an Illumina MiSeq and processed with MiXCR. General conclusions and limits of the study: GvH clones were detected in recipient bone marrow, and some of these GvH clones were observed earlier in ileal mucosa or blood, consistent with an intestinal mucosal origin. The relatively low number and heterogeneity of intestinal transplant patients limited the conclusions. High GvH to HvG T cell clonal ratios were observed in the allografts of patients with donor T cell macrochimerism. Peak levels of circulating GvH clones were associated with declines in HvG clones early after transplant.

Library preparation employed the immunoSEQ multiplex PCR assay. For most patients, genomic DNA was isolated with the Qiagen DNeasy Blood and Tissue Kit and shipped frozen to Adaptive Biotechnologies for TCR sequencing. High-throughput TCR-beta CDR3 sequencing of genomic DNA from most patients was performed by Adaptive Biotechnologies. Regarding the original processing steps: Adaptive's ImmunoSEQ software was the source of the TCR sequencing data for roughly 19 patients, while a few other patients were processed with MiXCR and VDJtools. To correct CD4 versus CD8 sorting errors, any sequence found in both subsets at a frequency ratio below 5:1 was removed. Because the origin of CDR3 nucleotide sequences shared between donor and recipient could not be assigned, those sequences were removed. To count as alloreactive, a clone needed at least 2-fold expansion over unstimulated cells and a minimum CFSE-low frequency of 0.002% (template counts) or 0.001% (read counts). Mappable clones were those detected in sequenced pre-transplant spleen, lymph node, or MLR CFSE-low populations of the donor or recipient. The cumulative frequency of alloreactive clones was calculated as a percentage of all sequences, weighted by copy number. The table was pulled from immuneACCESS by TCRdb, which kept in-frame rearrangements only. Such tables lose some clones; where checked, under half of the loss comes from unresolved V genes, and the rest has no known cause. D and trimming come from the DNA, and the V and J calls and clone size come from that table. The sample includes about 89,000 clones, with about 94% observed a single time. Around 0.18% of the sample is in the top ten clones.

In light of the paper, this sample's time point label describes: cells obtained before transplantation from donor or recipient. CD3+CD4+ and CD3+CD8+ populations were FACS-sorted from unstimulated pre-transplant donor and recipient cells taken from spleen or lymph nodes. The CDR3 holds 17 amino acids from the cysteine to the phenylalanine. Of all the DNA, just the CDR3 is kept, 51 bases in frame from base 1. CDR1 and CDR2 are drawn from the germline V gene: LGHNA, YSLEER. Trimming leaves V shorter by 2 bases and J shorter by 1 base, with the junction holding 5 bases beyond the gene matches. Details on this clone: Its antigen is currently not known. No base-level quality is on record; no much larger clone is a single base apart.

The sample here was unstimulated CD4+ T cells sorted from spleen or lymph node cells, taken before transplant. The chain uses TRBV4-3 and TRBJ2-7; the junction holds 13 bases that match TRBD2. This clonotype was sampled from a human donor who was the organ donor for an intestinal transplant. CDR3 loop: CASSQYGGLAGSYEQYF. The base sequence is TGCGCCAGCAGCCAATATGGGGGACTAGCGGGATCCTACGAGCAGTACTTC.